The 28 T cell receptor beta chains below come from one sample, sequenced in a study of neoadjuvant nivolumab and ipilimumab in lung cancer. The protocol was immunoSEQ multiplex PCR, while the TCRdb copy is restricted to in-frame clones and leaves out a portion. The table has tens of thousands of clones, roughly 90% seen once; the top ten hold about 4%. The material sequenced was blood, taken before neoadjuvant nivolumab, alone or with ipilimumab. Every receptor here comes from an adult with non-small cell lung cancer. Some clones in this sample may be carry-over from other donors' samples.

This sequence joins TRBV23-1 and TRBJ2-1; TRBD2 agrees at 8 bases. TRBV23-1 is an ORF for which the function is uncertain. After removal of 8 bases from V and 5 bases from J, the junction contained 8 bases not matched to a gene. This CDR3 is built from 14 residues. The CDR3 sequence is CASREGRRHNEQFF. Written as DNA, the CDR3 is TGCGCCAGCCGGGAGGGCCGTCGGCACAATGAGCAGTTCTTC.

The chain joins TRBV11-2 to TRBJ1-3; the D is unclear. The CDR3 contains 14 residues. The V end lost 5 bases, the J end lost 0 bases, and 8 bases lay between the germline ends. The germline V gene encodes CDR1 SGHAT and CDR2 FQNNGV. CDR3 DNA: TGTGCCAGCAGCCCCCTAAGCTCTGGAAACACCATATATTTT. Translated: CASSPLSSGNTIYF.

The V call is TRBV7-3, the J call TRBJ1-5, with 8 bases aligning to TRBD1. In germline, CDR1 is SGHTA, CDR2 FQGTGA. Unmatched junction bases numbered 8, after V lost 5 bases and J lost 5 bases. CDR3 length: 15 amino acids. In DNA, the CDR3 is TGTGCCAGCAGCGTGGACAGGGCTTTGGATCAGCCCCAGCATTTT. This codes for CASSVDRALDQPQHF. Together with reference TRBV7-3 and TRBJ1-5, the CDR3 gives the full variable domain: GAGVSQTPSNKVTEKGKYVELRCDPISGHTALYWYRQSLGQGPEFLIYFQGTGAADDSGLPNDRFFAVRPEGSVSTLKIQRTERGDSAVYLCASSVDRALDQPQHFGDGTRLSIL.

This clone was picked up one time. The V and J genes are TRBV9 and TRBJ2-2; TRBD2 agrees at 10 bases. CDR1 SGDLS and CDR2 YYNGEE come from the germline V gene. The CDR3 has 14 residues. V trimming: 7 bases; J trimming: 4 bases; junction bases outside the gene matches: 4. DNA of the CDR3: TGTGCCAGCGGAACTAGCGGGACCACCGGGGAGCTGTTTTTT. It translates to CASGTSGTTGELFF.

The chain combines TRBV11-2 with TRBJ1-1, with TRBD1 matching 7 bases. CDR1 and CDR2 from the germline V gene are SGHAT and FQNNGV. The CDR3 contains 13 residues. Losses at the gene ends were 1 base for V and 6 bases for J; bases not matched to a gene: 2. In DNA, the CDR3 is TGTGCCAGCAGCTTAGGCGGGACAGCTGAAGCTTTCTTT. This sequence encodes CASSLGGTAEAFF.

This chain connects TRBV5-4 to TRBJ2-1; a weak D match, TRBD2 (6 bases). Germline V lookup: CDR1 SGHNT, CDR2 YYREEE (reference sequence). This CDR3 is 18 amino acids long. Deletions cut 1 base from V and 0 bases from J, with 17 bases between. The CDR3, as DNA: TGTGCCAGCAGCTTGTTCACGGGGTCGACTAGCTCCTACAATGAGCAGTTCTTC. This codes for CASSLFTGSTSSYNEQFF.

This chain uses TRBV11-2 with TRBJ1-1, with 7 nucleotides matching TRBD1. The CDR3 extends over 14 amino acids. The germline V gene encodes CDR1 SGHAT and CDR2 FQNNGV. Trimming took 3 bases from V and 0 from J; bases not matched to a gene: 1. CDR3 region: CASSLGQMNTEAFF. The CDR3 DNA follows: TGTGCCAGCAGCTTGGGACAGATGAACACTGAAGCTTTCTTT.

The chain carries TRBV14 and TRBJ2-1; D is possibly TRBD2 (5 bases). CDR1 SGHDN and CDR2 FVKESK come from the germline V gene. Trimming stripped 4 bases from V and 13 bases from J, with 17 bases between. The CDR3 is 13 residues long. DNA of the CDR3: TGTGCCAGCAGCCCGCGGACGGGGAGCTACCAGTTCTTC. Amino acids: CASSPRTGSYQFF.

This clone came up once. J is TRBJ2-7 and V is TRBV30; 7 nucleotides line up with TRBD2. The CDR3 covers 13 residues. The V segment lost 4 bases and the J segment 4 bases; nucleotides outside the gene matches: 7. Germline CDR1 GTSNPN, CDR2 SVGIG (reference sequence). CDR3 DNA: TGTGCCTGGAACCCGGGAGGTATGTACGAGCAGTACTTC. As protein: CAWNPGGMYEQYF.

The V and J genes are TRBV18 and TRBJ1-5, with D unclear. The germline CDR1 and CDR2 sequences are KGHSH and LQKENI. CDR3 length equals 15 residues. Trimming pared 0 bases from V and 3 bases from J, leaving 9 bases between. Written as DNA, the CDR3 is TGTGCCAGCTCACCACCCGACACTTCCAATCAGCCCCAGCATTTT. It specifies CASSPPDTSNQPQHF.

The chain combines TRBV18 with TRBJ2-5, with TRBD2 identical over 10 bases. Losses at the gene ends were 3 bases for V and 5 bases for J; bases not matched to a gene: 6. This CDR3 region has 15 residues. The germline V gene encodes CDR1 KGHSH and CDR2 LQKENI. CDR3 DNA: TGTGCCAGCTCACCGACTAGCGGGCTGAGCGAGACCCAGTACTTC. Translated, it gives CASSPTSGLSETQYF.

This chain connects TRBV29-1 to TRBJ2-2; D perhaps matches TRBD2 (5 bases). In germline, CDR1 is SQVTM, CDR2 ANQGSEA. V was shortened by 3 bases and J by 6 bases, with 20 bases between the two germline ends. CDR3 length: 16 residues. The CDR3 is CSVDVSGGLDPGELFF. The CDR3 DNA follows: TGCAGCGTTGACGTATCTGGCGGGTTAGACCCCGGGGAGCTGTTTTTT.

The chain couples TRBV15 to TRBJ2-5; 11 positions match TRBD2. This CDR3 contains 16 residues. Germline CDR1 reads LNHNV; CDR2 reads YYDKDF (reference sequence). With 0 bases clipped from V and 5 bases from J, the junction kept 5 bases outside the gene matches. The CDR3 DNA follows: TGTGCCACCAGCAGAGATCTAGCGGGAGGCGCGGAGACCCAGTACTTC. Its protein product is CATSRDLAGGAETQYF.

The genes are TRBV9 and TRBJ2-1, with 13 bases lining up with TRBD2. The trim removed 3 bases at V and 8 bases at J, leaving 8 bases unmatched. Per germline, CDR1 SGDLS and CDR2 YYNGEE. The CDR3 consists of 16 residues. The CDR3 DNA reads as TGTGCCAGCAGCGGGGGGGGACTAGCGGGAACCCATGAGCAGTTCTTC. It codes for CASSGGGLAGTHEQFF.

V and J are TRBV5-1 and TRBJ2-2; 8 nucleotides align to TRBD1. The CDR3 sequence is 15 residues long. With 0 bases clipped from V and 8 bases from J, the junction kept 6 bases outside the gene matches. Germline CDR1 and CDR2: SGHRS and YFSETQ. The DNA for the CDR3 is TGCGCCAGCAGCTTGGCACAGGGGGGCAGTGGGGAGCTGTTTTTT. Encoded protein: CASSLAQGGSGELFF.

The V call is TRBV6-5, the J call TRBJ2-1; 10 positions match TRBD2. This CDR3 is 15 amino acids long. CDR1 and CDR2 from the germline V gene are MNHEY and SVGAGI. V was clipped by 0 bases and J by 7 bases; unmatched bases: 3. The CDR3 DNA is TGTGCCAGCAGTTACTCGGTACTAGCGGGGAATGAGCAGTTCTTC. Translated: CASSYSVLAGNEQFF.

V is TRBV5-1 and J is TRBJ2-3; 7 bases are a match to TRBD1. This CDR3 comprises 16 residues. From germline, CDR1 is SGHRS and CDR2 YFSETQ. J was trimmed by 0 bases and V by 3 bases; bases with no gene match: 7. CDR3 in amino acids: CASSWGTDFSTDTQYF. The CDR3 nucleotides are TGCGCCAGCAGCTGGGGGACAGATTTCAGCACAGATACGCAGTATTTT. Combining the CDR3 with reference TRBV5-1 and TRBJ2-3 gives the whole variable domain KAGVTQTPRYLIKTRGQQVTLSCSPISGHRSVSWYQQTPGQGLQFLFEYFSETQRNKGNFPGRFSGRQFSNSRSEMNVSTLELGDSALYLCASSWGTDFSTDTQYFGPGTRLTVL.

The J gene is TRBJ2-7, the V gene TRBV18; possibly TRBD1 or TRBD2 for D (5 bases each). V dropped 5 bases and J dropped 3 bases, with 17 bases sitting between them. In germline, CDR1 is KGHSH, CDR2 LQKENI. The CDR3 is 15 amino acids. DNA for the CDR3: TGTGCCAGCTCAGTGACTACGACAGACGGCTACGAGCAGTACTTC. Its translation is CASSVTTTDGYEQYF.

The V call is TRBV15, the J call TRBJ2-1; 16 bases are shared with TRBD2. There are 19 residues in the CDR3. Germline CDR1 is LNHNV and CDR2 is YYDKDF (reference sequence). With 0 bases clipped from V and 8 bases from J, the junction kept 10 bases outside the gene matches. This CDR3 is CATSRDRGLAGGPSDEQFF. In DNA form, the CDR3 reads TGTGCCACCAGCAGAGATCGGGGACTAGCGGGAGGGCCTTCGGATGAGCAGTTCTTC.

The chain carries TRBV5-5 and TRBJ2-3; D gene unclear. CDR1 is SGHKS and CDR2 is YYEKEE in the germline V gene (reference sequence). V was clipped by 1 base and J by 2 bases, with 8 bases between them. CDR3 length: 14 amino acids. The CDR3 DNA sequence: TGTGCCAGCAGCTTGTCTGCGGCCACAGATACGCAGTATTTT. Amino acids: CASSLSAATDTQYF.

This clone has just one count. The CDR3 DNA sequence: TGCGCCAGCAGCCAAGATGCACAGGGGCTTAATGAGCAGTTCTTC. This sequence encodes CASSQDAQGLNEQFF. V is TRBV4-3 and J is TRBJ2-1, with 7 nucleotides matching TRBD1. Looked up from germline, CDR1 is LGHNA and CDR2 is YSLEER. V shed 0 bases, J shed 7 bases, and the junction held 6 bases outside the gene matches. This CDR3 contains 15 residues.

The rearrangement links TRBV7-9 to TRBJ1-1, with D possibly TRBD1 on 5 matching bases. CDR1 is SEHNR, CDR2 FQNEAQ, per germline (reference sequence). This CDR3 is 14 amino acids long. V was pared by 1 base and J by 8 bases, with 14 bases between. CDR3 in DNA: TGTGCCAGCAGCTTAGGGGGCGCAGCAGGGGAAGCTTTCTTT. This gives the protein CASSLGGAAGEAFF.

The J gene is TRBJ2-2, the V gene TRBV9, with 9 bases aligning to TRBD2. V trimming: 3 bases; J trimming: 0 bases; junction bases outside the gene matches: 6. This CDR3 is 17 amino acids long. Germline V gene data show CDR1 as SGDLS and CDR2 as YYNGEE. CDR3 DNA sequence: TGTGCCAGCAGCGACGAAGCGGGAGGAACGAACACCGGGGAGCTGTTTTTT. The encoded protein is CASSDEAGGTNTGELFF.

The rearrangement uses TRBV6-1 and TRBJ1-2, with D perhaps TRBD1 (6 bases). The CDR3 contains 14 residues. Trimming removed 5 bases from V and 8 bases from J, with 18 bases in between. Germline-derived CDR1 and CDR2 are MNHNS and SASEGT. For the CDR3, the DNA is TGTGCCAGCAGTATCGGCAGGGGCTTCGAGGGCTACACCTTC. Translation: CASSIGRGFEGYTF.

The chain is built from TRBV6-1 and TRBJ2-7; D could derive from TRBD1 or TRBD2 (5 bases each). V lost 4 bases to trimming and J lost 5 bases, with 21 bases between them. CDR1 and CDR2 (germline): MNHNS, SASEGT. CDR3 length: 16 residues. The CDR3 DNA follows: TGTGCCAGCAGTGCGATTCCGGGACCCCTGAGGAACGAGCAGTACTTC. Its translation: CASSAIPGPLRNEQYF.

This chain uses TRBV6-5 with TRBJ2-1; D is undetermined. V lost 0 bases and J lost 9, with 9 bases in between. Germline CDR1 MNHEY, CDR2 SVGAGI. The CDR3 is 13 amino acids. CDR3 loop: CASSYSLLSEQFF. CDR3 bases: TGTGCCAGCAGTTACTCATTGTTAAGTGAGCAGTTCTTC.

The CDR3 coding sequence is TGTGCCAGCAGCTTAGCCGGCGGGAGGGGCACCGGGGAGCTGTTTTTT. This translates into CASSLAGGRGTGELFF. This chain links TRBV7-2 with TRBJ2-2; TRBD2 aligns across 9 bases. The CDR3 runs to 16 residues. Germline CDR1 is SGHTA and CDR2 is FQGNSA. The junction had 3 bases not matched to a gene; V was cut back by 0 bases and J by 4 bases.

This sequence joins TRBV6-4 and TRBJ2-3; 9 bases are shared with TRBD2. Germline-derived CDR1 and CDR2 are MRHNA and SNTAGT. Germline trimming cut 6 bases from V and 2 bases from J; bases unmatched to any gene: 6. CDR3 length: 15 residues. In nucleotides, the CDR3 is TGTGCCAGCAGGCCGACTAGCGGAGCCACAGATACGCAGTATTTT. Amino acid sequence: CASRPTSGATDTQYF.